A single sample gave rise to the 31 T cell receptor beta chains below, sequenced in a study of cytomegalovirus exposure and HLA in healthy donors. With 60 Vbeta and 13 Jbeta primers, the PCR was carried out. Repertoires were generated with immunoSEQ multiplex PCR, while TCRdb's copy carries only in-frame clones and drops some. The repertoire holds around 150,000 clones, with 55% to 75% as singletons. Specimen: PBMCs. These receptor sequences come from an older woman in good health and CMV-seropositive.

CDR3 sequence: CASSLGGTRELFF. The CDR3 DNA reads TGTGCCAGCAGTTTAGGCGGGACCAGGGAGCTGTTTTTT. This sequence joins TRBV28 and TRBJ2-2; perhaps TRBD2 as D (6 bases). The CDR3 runs to 13 residues. Trimming removed 2 bases at V and 9 bases at J, with 10 bases between. Looked up from germline, CDR1 is MDHEN and CDR2 is SYDVKM.

This chain links TRBV5-1 with TRBJ2-7, with TRBD1 matching 9 bases. The CDR3 contains 14 residues. V gave up 4 bases and J gave up 3 bases; unmatched junction bases: 5. Germline CDR1 SGHRS, CDR2 YFSETQ. The CDR3 DNA is TGCGCCAGCAGCCCCCGACAGGGGGGCTACGAGCAGTACTTC. This sequence encodes CASSPRQGGYEQYF.

The gene calls are TRBV18 and TRBJ2-1; D possibly corresponds to TRBD2 (6 bases). The germline V gene has CDR1 KGHSH and CDR2 LQKENI. The length of the CDR3 is 14 residues. The germline V and J ends were trimmed by 1 base and 8 bases, with 12 bases remaining between them. The CDR3 DNA reads TGTGCCAGCTCACCACGATCCTTAGCGGATGAGCAGTTCTTC. Protein: CASSPRSLADEQFF.

The chain combines TRBV2 with TRBJ2-7; TRBD2 agrees at 8 bases. The CDR3 loop spans 18 amino acids. J lost 7 bases, V lost 6 bases, and 23 bases had no gene match. The V gene's germline CDR1 is SNHLY and CDR2 FYNNEI. CDR3 region: CASREIGLAGLPQGEQYF. The DNA for the CDR3 is TGTGCCAGCAGAGAAATTGGGCTAGCGGGTCTACCTCAGGGGGAGCAGTACTTC.

V usage is TRBV6-5 and J usage is TRBJ1-1; maybe TRBD1 (5 bases). From germline, CDR1 is MNHEY and CDR2 SVGAGI. This CDR3 is 14 amino acids long. The V gene lost 6 bases and the J gene lost 4 bases, with 15 bases spanning the gap. CDR3 DNA sequence: TGTGCCAGCAGGGGGGACTTAGGGCGCACTGAAGCTTTCTTT. This gives the protein CASRGDLGRTEAFF.

This clone was seen a handful of times. The J gene is TRBJ1-4, the V gene TRBV27; 7 bases line up with TRBD1. The J segment lost 3 bases and the V segment lost 6 bases, leaving 4 bases of the junction unmatched. The CDR3 loop spans 14 amino acids. CDR1 is MNHEY and CDR2 is SMNVEV in the germline V gene (reference sequence). CDR3 sequence: CASRRGHSNEKLFF. The CDR3 DNA sequence: TGTGCCAGCAGGAGGGGGCACTCTAATGAAAAACTGTTTTTT.

This clone was counted a single time. The germline gene is not matched at one end of the junction; a read error may be the cause. Different DNA sequences within this sample yield the same CDR3. The rearrangement joins TRBV19 to TRBJ1-1, with a possible D match to TRBD1 (5 bases). There are 14 residues in the CDR3. Germline lookup yields CDR1 LNHDA and CDR2 SQIVND (reference sequence). CDR3 bases: TGTGCCAGTAGTTGGGCAGGGAAAGAAACTGAAGCCTTCTTT. Its protein is CASSWAGKETEAFF. The whole variable domain, filled in from reference TRBV19 and TRBJ1-1, reads DGGITQSPKYLFRKEGQNVTLSCEQNLNHDAMYWYRQDPGQGLRLIYYSQIVNDFQKGDIAEGYSVSREKKESFPLTVTSAQKNPTAFYLCASSWAGKETEAFFGQGTRLTVV.

Concerning this clone: The sample contains more than one DNA sequence encoding this CDR3. This chain connects TRBV5-1 to TRBJ2-7; D is possibly TRBD1 (6 bases). CDR3 size: 13 residues. V lost 0 bases and J lost 3, with 7 bases in between. Germline values: CDR1 SGHRS, CDR2 YFSETQ. In DNA, the CDR3 is TGCGCCAGCAGCTTGGAACAGGGCTACGAGCAGTACTTC. It encodes CASSLEQGYEQYF.

The rearrangement joins TRBV25-1 to TRBJ2-7, with TRBD2 matching 7 bases. The CDR3 loop spans 14 amino acids. V shed 5 bases, J shed 2 bases, and the junction held 6 bases outside the gene matches. The germline V gene has CDR1 MGHDK and CDR2 SYGVNS. The CDR3, as DNA: TGTGCCAGCAGTAAGGGGAGCGGGACCTACGAGCAGTACTTC. It translates to CASSKGSGTYEQYF.

The table lists this clone with a few counts. The chain couples TRBV25-1 to TRBJ1-2; no reliable D call. Germline assignment: CDR1 MGHDK and CDR2 SYGVNS. Trimming pared 3 bases from V and 4 bases from J, leaving 6 bases between. The CDR3 sequence is 12 residues long. The CDR3 region is CASSERFYGYTF. The CDR3 DNA is TGTGCCAGCAGTGAGCGGTTCTATGGCTACACCTTC.

The chain couples TRBV11-2 to TRBJ2-1; possible D gene TRBD1, 6 bases. V lost 5 bases, J lost 0 bases, and 14 bases lay in between. The CDR3 has 16 amino acids. Germline CDR1 and CDR2: SGHAT and FQNNGV. The CDR3 here is CASSAFRGSSYNEQFF. CDR3 DNA: TGTGCCAGCAGCGCCTTCAGGGGCTCCTCCTACAATGAGCAGTTCTTC.

The count of this clone is one. The chain has TRBV27 and TRBJ2-7; 7 nucleotides agree with TRBD1. The CDR3 spans 14 residues. J gave up 2 bases and V 3 bases, and 4 bases lay outside the gene matches. Per the germline V gene, CDR1 is MNHEY and CDR2 is SMNVEV (reference sequence). CDR3 sequence reads: CASSFRDRTYEQYF. CDR3 nucleotide sequence: TGTGCCAGCAGTTTCCGGGACAGAACCTACGAGCAGTACTTC.

This clone was counted between two and nine times. The V gene is TRBV29-1, the J gene TRBJ2-1; 12 bases are a match to TRBD1. V dropped 6 bases and J dropped 8; count of bases not matched to a gene: 8. The CDR3 has 14 residues. Germline lookup yields CDR1 SQVTM and CDR2 ANQGSEA. The CDR3 is CSVTGTGGWDEQFF. DNA of the CDR3: TGCAGCGTGACCGGGACAGGGGGCTGGGATGAGCAGTTCTTC.

This sequence joins TRBV5-1 and TRBJ2-5; 7 positions agree with TRBD1. The CDR3 contains 16 residues. J gave up 5 bases and V 4 bases, and 14 bases lay outside the gene matches. CDR1 SGHRS and CDR2 YFSETQ come from the germline V gene. Here the CDR3 reads CASSTLQGRLRETQYF. Written as DNA, the CDR3 is TGCGCCAGCAGCACCCTACAGGGGCGCCTTCGGGAGACCCAGTACTTC. Full variable domain (remainder filled in from reference TRBV5-1 and TRBJ2-5): KAGVTQTPRYLIKTRGQQVTLSCSPISGHRSVSWYQQTPGQGLQFLFEYFSETQRNKGNFPGRFSGRQFSNSRSEMNVSTLELGDSALYLCASSTLQGRLRETQYFGPGTRLLVL.

This chain joins TRBV2 and TRBJ2-1, with 11 bases lining up with TRBD1. J lost 8 bases, V lost 10 bases, and 10 bases had no gene match. The CDR3 length is 14 residues. Per the germline V gene, CDR1 is SNHLY and CDR2 is FYNNEI. The CDR3 here is CAIMRDRGRDEQFF. CDR3 nucleotide sequence: TGTGCCATCATGAGGGACAGGGGGAGGGATGAGCAGTTCTTC.

The chain is built from TRBV5-1 and TRBJ2-1; 9 positions agree with TRBD1. Germline CDR1 is SGHRS and CDR2 is YFSETQ. The junction had 8 bases not matched to a gene; V was cut back by 4 bases and J by 9 bases. This CDR3 contains 14 residues. CDR3 sequence: CASSLTGQGSEQFF. CDR3 in DNA: TGCGCCAGCAGCCTGACGGGACAGGGAAGTGAGCAGTTCTTC. Supplemented by reference TRBV5-1 and TRBJ2-1, the full variable domain reads KAGVTQTPRYLIKTRGQQVTLSCSPISGHRSVSWYQQTPGQGLQFLFEYFSETQRNKGNFPGRFSGRQFSNSRSEMNVSTLELGDSALYLCASSLTGQGSEQFFGPGTRLTVL.

The table lists this clone with a count of one. The V and J genes are TRBV2 and TRBJ2-1; 9 bases agree with TRBD1. This CDR3 spans 14 amino acids. Unmatched junction bases numbered 1, after V lost 4 bases and J lost 3 bases. CDR1 and CDR2 (germline): SNHLY, FYNNEI. The CDR3 spells CASSGGQGYNEQFF. The CDR3, as DNA: TGTGCCAGCAGTGGGGGACAGGGCTACAATGAGCAGTTCTTC.

The chain couples TRBV10-3 to TRBJ2-1, with 11 bases identical to TRBD2. The CDR3 extends over 14 amino acids. With V trimmed by 6 bases and J by 6 bases, 4 bases remained unmatched. Germline V CDR1 and CDR2: ENHRY, SYGVKD. The CDR3 protein is CAIRVAGGGNEQFF. CDR3 sequence (DNA): TGTGCCATCAGGGTAGCGGGAGGGGGCAATGAGCAGTTCTTC.

This clone was counted a few times. The V and J genes are TRBV15 and TRBJ2-1; 11 nucleotides agree with TRBD2. The CDR3 sequence is 18 residues long. In germline, CDR1 is LNHNV, CDR2 YYDKDF (reference sequence). Trimming took 2 bases from V and 7 from J; bases not matched to a gene: 13. The CDR3 loop reads CATSRWPTSGERDNEQFF. The DNA of the CDR3 is TGTGCCACCAGCAGATGGCCGACTAGCGGGGAGAGGGATAATGAGCAGTTCTTC.

J is TRBJ2-1 and V is TRBV4-2; TRBD1 agrees at 7 bases. The CDR3 extends over 15 amino acids. In germline, CDR1 is LGHNA, CDR2 YNFKEQ. V was clipped by 3 bases and J by 3 bases; unmatched bases: 5. The CDR3 sequence is CASSHLTGFYNEQFF. The CDR3 nucleotides are TGTGCCAGCAGCCATCTGACAGGGTTCTACAATGAGCAGTTCTTC.

The chain recombines TRBV7-9 with TRBJ1-6; 9 bases agree with TRBD1. CDR3 length: 14 amino acids. Looked up from germline, CDR1 is SEHNR and CDR2 is FQNEAQ (reference sequence). V lost 4 bases, J lost 7 bases, and 2 bases stayed unmatched. CDR3 DNA sequence: TGTGCCAGCAGCTCGACAGGGGGGAATTCACCCCTCCACTTT. This encodes CASSSTGGNSPLHF.

The chain couples TRBV27 to TRBJ1-5; D perhaps matches TRBD1 (6 bases). The CDR3 sequence is 16 residues long. V lost 6 bases to trimming and J lost 1 base, with 16 bases between them. Germline CDR1 MNHEY, CDR2 SMNVEV (reference sequence). The CDR3 nucleotides are TGTGCCAGCAGAGACCCAGGGGCGAACAGCAATCAGCCCCAGCATTTT. Translation gives CASRDPGANSNQPQHF.

This chain connects TRBV28 to TRBJ2-7; TRBD2 matches at 7 bases. Germline V lookup: CDR1 MDHEN, CDR2 SYDVKM. The CDR3 has 16 amino acids. V dropped 1 base and J dropped 3; count of bases not matched to a gene: 9. CDR3 amino acids: CASSLSTLAGVYEQYF. The CDR3 DNA is TGTGCCAGCAGTTTATCGACTTTGGCGGGGGTCTACGAGCAGTACTTC.

Only one count was recorded for this clone. The rearrangement joins TRBV11-1 to TRBJ2-3, with 10 positions matching TRBD2. The ends lost 3 bases at V and 2 bases at J; junction bases unmatched: 2. This CDR3 region has 15 residues. CDR1 is SGHAT and CDR2 is FQDESV in the germline V gene (reference sequence). CDR3: CASSFSGRNTDTQYF. In DNA form, the CDR3 reads TGTGCCAGCAGCTTTAGCGGGAGGAACACAGATACGCAGTATTTT. The complete variable domain, with remaining parts taken from reference TRBV11-1 and TRBJ2-3, reads EAEVAQSPRYKITEKSQAVAFWCDPISGHATLYWYRQILGQGPELLVQFQDESVVDDSQLPKDRFSAERLKGVDSTLKIQPAELGDSAMYLCASSFSGRNTDTQYFGPGTRLTVL.

This clone was seen a single time. J is TRBJ1-3 and V is TRBV27; D is perhaps TRBD1 (6 bases). Germline lookup yields CDR1 MNHEY and CDR2 SMNVEV (reference sequence). CDR3 size: 16 residues. V was trimmed by 3 bases and J by 0 bases, leaving 12 bases between them. The CDR3, as DNA: TGTGCCAGCAGTTTTACAGGGTTGAGCTCTGGAAACACCATATATTTT. Its protein product is CASSFTGLSSGNTIYF.

This clone was seen a handful of times. CDR3 sequence (DNA): TGTGCCAGCAGCTTAGAGCCGACAGGGGTGCAGTATTTT. It codes for CASSLEPTGVQYF. The V gene is TRBV11-2, the J gene TRBJ2-3, with 8 bases matching TRBD1. The CDR3 has 13 amino acids. Germline-derived CDR1 and CDR2 are SGHAT and FQNNGV. The J segment lost 11 bases and the V segment lost 0 bases, leaving 4 bases of the junction unmatched.

This chain joins TRBV5-1 and TRBJ2-1; 7 bases agree with TRBD1. The CDR3 runs to 15 residues. Germline assignment: CDR1 SGHRS and CDR2 YFSETQ. V trimming: 1 base; J trimming: 6 bases; junction bases outside the gene matches: 7. CDR3 sequence reads: CASSLKQGLSNEQFF. The CDR3 DNA follows: TGCGCCAGCAGCTTGAAACAGGGGTTATCCAATGAGCAGTTCTTC.

The chain joins TRBV14 to TRBJ2-1, with D tentatively TRBD2 (7 bases). The CDR3 consists of 14 residues. Trimming shortened V by 4 bases and J by 7 bases, and 14 bases separated the two germline ends. Germline values: CDR1 SGHDN, CDR2 FVKESK. CDR3 nucleotide sequence: TGTGCCAGCAGCCTCTTCAGGGGAGGGAATGAGCAGTTCTTC. Residues: CASSLFRGGNEQFF.

The chain links TRBV7-2 to TRBJ2-2; D unclear. The CDR3 extends over 15 amino acids. The germline CDR1 and CDR2 sequences are SGHTA and FQGNSA. The germline V and J ends were trimmed by 3 bases and 0 bases, with 8 bases remaining between them. CDR3 nucleotide sequence: TGTGCCAGCAGCTTCCTGGCCGCGAACACCGGGGAGCTGTTTTTT. It specifies CASSFLAANTGELFF.

The CDR3 DNA reads TGTGCCAGCAGCTGGAGGCCCTCAAGAAACACCATATATTTT. It translates to CASSWRPSRNTIYF. V is TRBV5-6 and J is TRBJ1-3; D not certain. Germline lookup yields CDR1 SGHDT and CDR2 YYEEEE. The CDR3 loop spans 14 amino acids. Trimming took 3 bases from V and 5 from J, leaving 12 bases between them.

Written as DNA, the CDR3 is TGTGCCAGCAGCTTAATGGGGTCAGCGGGGGGCGTAATATCCAAGAATGAGCAGTTCTTC. This sequence encodes CASSLMGSAGGVISKNEQFF. The chain joins TRBV7-8 to TRBJ2-1; 9 bases are a match to TRBD2. There are 20 residues in the CDR3. Trimming removed 2 bases from V and 7 bases from J; junction bases left unmatched: 21. CDR1 and CDR2 (germline): SGHVS, FQNEAQ.